These 9 T cell receptor beta chains were all obtained from the same sample, sequenced in a study of blood T cells in healthy people across ages. Together with a sample-barcoded 5' primer, a J-beta primer mix was included in a second PCR lasting roughly 7 to 11 cycles. TCRdb re-analysed the 5' RACE reads in MiXCR, keeping a single row per CDR3 protein. In the table there are hundreds of thousands of distinct CDR3 sequences, 58% of which are singletons. Specimen: blood. All receptors derive from a man aged 25-45 years in good health.

In its sample, this clonotype was seen a few times. The V call is TRBV27, the J call TRBJ1-2; D not certain. Germline lookup yields CDR1 MNHEY and CDR2 SMNVEV (reference sequence). Trimming shortened V by 0 bases and J by 2 bases, and 7 bases separated the two germline ends. The CDR3 loop spans 14 amino acids. CDR3: CASSLSRRNYGYTF. In nucleotides, the CDR3 is TGTGCCAGCAGTTTATCTAGGCGGAACTATGGCTACACCTTC.

In this sample, this clonotype turned up a few times. This rearrangement joins TRBV7-2 to TRBJ2-5, with 11 bases lining up with TRBD2. Germline-derived CDR1 and CDR2 are SGHTA and FQGNSA. With 5 bases clipped from V and 3 bases from J, the junction kept 5 bases outside the gene matches. The CDR3 is 15 amino acids. DNA for the CDR3: TGTGCCAGCAGCCCCCATAGCGGGGGGGAAGAGACCCAGTACTTC. It codes for CASSPHSGGEETQYF. Based on the CDR3 plus reference TRBV7-2 and TRBJ2-5, the full variable domain is GAGVSQSPSNKVTEKGKDVELRCDPISGHTALYWYRQSLGQGLEFLIYFQGNSAPDKSGLPSDRFSAERTGGSVSTLTIQRTQQEDSAVYLCASSPHSGGEETQYFGPGTRLLVL.

Here the CDR3 reads CASSRIFSINNEQYF. CDR3 coding DNA: TGTGCCAGCAGCCGGATTTTTTCTATCAACAATGAGCAGTACTTC. The V gene is TRBV7-2, the J gene TRBJ2-5, with D hard to call. The CDR3 consists of 15 residues. Trimming removed 5 bases from V and 11 bases from J, with 24 bases in between. Germline loops: CDR1 SGHTA, CDR2 FQGNSA.

V and J are TRBV6-2 or TRBV6-3 and TRBJ1-2, with D hard to call. This CDR3 region has 14 residues. The germline gives CDR1 MNHEY, CDR2 SVGEGT. V shed 6 bases and J shed 4 bases, with 15 bases lying between them. Here the CDR3 reads CASSSGEYIYGYTF. The CDR3 nucleotides read TGTGCCAGCAGCTCCGGCGAATACATCTATGGCTACACCTTC.

The chain couples TRBV28 to TRBJ1-1; D gene unclear. Looked up from germline, CDR1 is MDHEN and CDR2 is SYDVKM. V was shortened by 11 bases and J by 11 bases, with 21 bases between the two germline ends. This CDR3 region has 12 residues. In DNA form, the CDR3 reads TGTGCCGGCGAAGACCAAATTCGGGTGGCTTTCTTT. Translated: CAGEDQIRVAFF. The whole variable domain, filled in from reference TRBV28 and TRBJ1-1, reads DVKVTQSSRYLVKRTGEKVFLECVQDMDHENMFWYRQDPGLGLRLIYFSYDVKMKEKGDIPEGYSVSREKKERFSLILESASTNQTSMYLCAGEDQIRVAFFGQGTRLTVV.

The J gene is TRBJ2-7, the V gene TRBV20-1; no definite D call. Trimming stripped 6 bases from V and 1 base from J, with 19 bases between. Per germline, CDR1 DFQATT and CDR2 SNEGSKA (reference sequence). This CDR3 is built from 15 residues. CDR3: CSAEPIGVGSYEQYF. Written as DNA, the CDR3 is TGCAGTGCGGAACCTATTGGGGTAGGTTCCTACGAGCAGTACTTC.

The chain links TRBV20-1 to TRBJ1-4; D remains unclear. Germline V gene data show CDR1 as DFQATT and CDR2 as SNEGSKA (reference sequence). Trimming took off 2 bases at V and 3 bases at J, with 7 bases between the two ends. There are 13 residues in the CDR3. The CDR3 is CSARSGSNEKLFF. The CDR3 DNA follows: TGCAGTGCTAGATCGGGGTCTAATGAAAAACTGTTTTTT.

The J gene is TRBJ2-2, the V gene TRBV14; D unclear. CDR3 length: 17 residues. CDR1 SGHDN and CDR2 FVKESK come from the germline V gene. Deletions cut 1 base from V and 0 bases from J, with 12 bases between. Here the CDR3 reads CASSQGYGQANTGELFF. The CDR3 bases are TGTGCCAGCAGCCAAGGGTACGGCCAGGCGAACACCGGGGAGCTGTTTTTT.

This clonotype appeared a single time. CDR3 nucleotides: TGTGCCAGTAGTACGACTACCGGGTCCTACGAGCAGTACTTC. As protein: CASSTTTGSYEQYF. The V call is TRBV19, the J call TRBJ2-7, with a weak D call TRBD2 (5 bases). V was trimmed by 4 bases and J by 1 base, leaving 11 bases between them. CDR3 length equals 14 residues. Germline V gene data show CDR1 as LNHDA and CDR2 as SQIVND (reference sequence).